This TCR beta chain derives from a study of cytomegalovirus exposure and HLA in healthy donors. In the PCR, 60 Vbeta and 13 Jbeta primers were used. Original processing notes: Roughly 80 million unique TCR beta chains, roughly 12 million shared, were counted in a later analysis. Assay used: immunoSEQ multiplex PCR; TCRdb lists only in-frame clones, some missing. From that table come the V and J calls and clone size; the DNA was used to work out D and trimming. Altogether tens of thousands of clones are present, around 82% being singletons, with the ten largest covering around 1.5%. Concerning this clone: Its specificity is unknown.

Trimming took off 6 bases at V and 10 bases at J, with 19 bases between the two ends. This CDR3 is built from 15 residues. The germline V gene has CDR1 SNHLY and CDR2 FYNNEI. Study-wide points: Researchers reported in a later analysis that a missense DCLRE1C variant was tied to TCR beta V- and J-gene trimming. It is likely that the observed cluster of highly shared sequence variants was a sequencing artifact. The classifier reportedly diagnosed cytomegalovirus status with high sensitivity and specificity.

The material sequenced was PBMCs. The origin of this receptor is a female donor in good health and CMV-seronegative. The chain combines TRBV2 with TRBJ1-6; D uncertain. The CDR3 nucleotides are TGTGCCAGCAGCGAACGGGGAGGACTTATATCACCCCTCCACTTT. Translated, it gives CASSERGGLISPLHF.